The sequence of this TCR beta chain was determined in a study of cytomegalovirus exposure and HLA in healthy donors. Germline trimming cut 0 bases from V and 3 bases from J; bases unmatched to any gene: 4. CDR1 is WNHNN and CDR2 is SYGVQD in the germline V gene (reference sequence). This CDR3 is 16 amino acids long. PCR used 60 Vbeta primers and 13 Jbeta primers. Data came from immunoSEQ multiplex PCR; TCRdb stores just in-frame clones and leaves some out. The sample shows under 200,000 clones, roughly four fifths of them seen only once. This chain links TRBV10-1 with TRBJ2-3; 9 bases line up with TRBD2. This receptor was taken from a female donor in good health and CMV-seronegative. The sequenced sample consisted of PBMCs. The CDR3 coding sequence is TGCGCCAGCAGTGAGTCCTCGGGACTAGCAACAGATACGCAGTATTTT. Amino acid sequence: CASSESSGLATDTQYF.